The 20 T cell receptor beta chains given below trace back to one sample, sequenced in a study of blood T cell repertoires in COVID-19. Libraries were prepared by immunoSEQ multiplex PCR; TCRdb keeps only in-frame clonotypes and omits some of them. The sample yields 95,000 to 150,000 clones, about 85% seen once. The sample comprised peripheral blood. Receptors originate from a man aged 80 or over with acute or convalescent COVID-19.

V gene TRBV6-5 combines with J gene TRBJ2-5; 7 bases map to TRBD1. The CDR3 has 15 amino acids. The V segment lost 4 bases and the J segment 7 bases; nucleotides outside the gene matches: 12. Germline lookup yields CDR1 MNHEY and CDR2 SVGAGI. As DNA, the CDR3 is TGTGCCAGCAGTTCAACAGGGGTTCGGGCGGGGACCCAGTACTTC. As protein: CASSSTGVRAGTQYF.

The CDR3 spells CASSTPLAGVDTQYF. The CDR3 DNA sequence: TGTGCCAGTAGTACGCCCCTAGCGGGAGTCGATACGCAGTATTTT. The chain is built from TRBV19 and TRBJ2-3; 10 nucleotides align to TRBD2. V was pared by 4 bases and J by 6 bases, with 7 bases of the junction left unmatched. The CDR3 is made up of 15 amino acids. Germline CDR1 LNHDA, CDR2 SQIVND (reference sequence).

This clone was detected once. This CDR3 reads CASSQEEQGQETQYF. DNA for the CDR3: TGCGCCAGCAGCCAAGAGGAGCAGGGCCAAGAGACCCAGTACTTC. The chain is built from TRBV4-1 and TRBJ2-5; D perhaps matches TRBD1 (5 bases). V was pared by 0 bases and J by 1 base, with 9 bases between. The CDR3 runs 15 residues. Germline CDR1 MGHRA, CDR2 YSYEKL.

The chain employs TRBV10-3 and TRBJ1-1; the D is unclear. This CDR3 comprises 13 residues. Germline CDR1 ENHRY, CDR2 SYGVKD. V gave up 0 bases and J gave up 5 bases, with 7 bases separating them. CDR3 loop: CAISESRETEAFF. CDR3 DNA: TGTGCCATCAGTGAGTCGCGGGAGACTGAAGCTTTCTTT.

The rearrangement uses TRBV29-1 and TRBJ1-4, with D unresolved. Germline V CDR1 and CDR2: SQVTM, ANQGSEA. This CDR3 region has 12 residues. The germline V and J ends were trimmed by 4 bases and 3 bases, with 6 bases remaining between them. The CDR3: CSVGRANEKLFF. CDR3 sequence (DNA): TGCAGCGTTGGAAGAGCTAATGAAAAACTGTTTTTT.

V usage is TRBV7-3 and J usage is TRBJ2-1, with 9 bases identical to TRBD1. This CDR3 comprises 15 residues. Germline V lookup: CDR1 SGHTA, CDR2 FQGTGA. V trimming: 7 bases; J trimming: 1 base; junction bases outside the gene matches: 5. The CDR3 DNA reads TGTGCCAGCAACCCCGGGACAGGGTCCTACAATGAGCAGTTCTTC. Protein: CASNPGTGSYNEQFF.

The J gene is TRBJ2-3, the V gene TRBV3-1 (or the pseudogene TRBV3-2); 9 bases agree with TRBD2. J lost 4 bases, V lost 7 bases, and 9 bases had no gene match. In germline, CDR1 is LGHDT, CDR2 YNNKEL (reference sequence). CDR3 size: 15 residues. The CDR3 here is CASKTTSGLADTQYF. CDR3 nucleotide sequence: TGTGCCAGCAAAACGACTAGCGGATTGGCAGATACGCAGTATTTT.

V is TRBV18 and J is TRBJ1-5; TRBD1 agrees at 10 bases. Germline CDR1 KGHSH, CDR2 LQKENI. With V trimmed by 1 base and J by 0 bases, 6 bases remained unmatched. This CDR3 spans 18 amino acids. CDR3 protein: CASSPRDRGGGSNQPQHF. The CDR3 DNA reads TGTGCCAGCTCACCACGGGACAGGGGTGGAGGTAGCAATCAGCCCCAGCATTTT.

This chain uses TRBV10-2 with TRBJ1-4, with D maybe TRBD1 (6 bases). The germline V gene encodes CDR1 WSHSY and CDR2 SAAADI. The CDR3 is 14 residues long. Trimming cost V 6 bases and J 8 bases, with 16 bases left between them. The CDR3 spells CASRGALAGEKLFF. The CDR3 DNA follows: TGCGCCAGCAGGGGGGCCCTGGCTGGGGAAAAACTGTTTTTT.

The chain is built from TRBV6-4 and TRBJ2-3; 7 positions match TRBD1. The V and J ends lost 4 bases and 3 bases, in that order; junction bases with no gene match: 1. There are 13 residues in the CDR3. Germline CDR1 and CDR2: MRHNA and SNTAGT. The DNA for the CDR3 is TGTGCCAGCAGTGGACAGGGAACAGATACGCAGTATTTT. Amino acids: CASSGQGTDTQYF.

Written as DNA, the CDR3 is TGTGCCATTTCCCCAGGGGGCGGTCAGCCCCAGCATTTT. This translates into CAISPGGGQPQHF. This rearrangement joins TRBV10-3 to TRBJ1-5; TRBD1 matches 8 bases. Per germline, CDR1 ENHRY and CDR2 SYGVKD. The CDR3 contains 13 residues. The V gene end was trimmed by 9 bases and the J gene end by 6 bases; junction bases not matched to a gene: 7.

The V and J genes are TRBV11-3 and TRBJ1-1; D is possibly TRBD1 (6 bases). This CDR3 has 15 amino acids. The V gene lost 5 bases and the J gene lost 3 bases, with 16 bases spanning the gap. Germline CDR1 is SGHNT and CDR2 is YENEEA. The CDR3: CASSASGTRDTEAFF. DNA of the CDR3: TGTGCCAGCAGCGCCTCCGGGACAAGAGACACTGAAGCTTTCTTT.

The chain carries TRBV15 and TRBJ2-5; D is perhaps TRBD2 (6 bases). The length of the CDR3 is 16 residues. V was shortened by 1 base and J by 7 bases, with 19 bases between the two germline ends. Per the germline V gene, CDR1 is LNHNV and CDR2 is YYDKDF (reference sequence). CDR3 sequence reads: CATSRVRGVTHGTQYF. CDR3 in DNA: TGTGCCACCAGCAGAGTACGCGGGGTTACCCACGGGACCCAGTACTTC.

V gene TRBV4-1 combines with J gene TRBJ1-6, with 12 bases matching TRBD1. This CDR3 has 22 residues. CDR1 and CDR2 (germline): MGHRA, YSYEKL. V shed 1 base and J 0 bases; nucleotides not matched to a gene: 13. The CDR3 is CASSQVSYRDRGPSSYNSPLHF. CDR3 DNA sequence: TGCGCCAGCAGCCAAGTATCGTACCGGGACAGGGGGCCTAGCTCCTATAATTCACCCCTCCACTTT.

The chain joins TRBV23-1 to TRBJ2-7; 10 bases are a match to TRBD1. TRBV23-1 is treated as an ORF (open reading frame) with a function not yet certain. The ends lost 4 bases at V and 5 bases at J; junction bases unmatched: 11. The CDR3 contains 16 residues. CDR3 residues: CASSRGPGQGFHEQYF. CDR3 DNA sequence: TGCGCCAGCAGTCGCGGTCCGGGACAGGGGTTCCACGAGCAGTACTTC.

V and J are TRBV5-4 and TRBJ2-5; 8 bases line up with TRBD1. Unmatched junction bases numbered 3, after V lost 1 base and J lost 4 bases. The V gene's germline CDR1 is SGHNT and CDR2 YYREEE (reference sequence). This CDR3 has 14 residues. CDR3 sequence: CASSLRTGRETQYF. The DNA of the CDR3 is TGTGCCAGCAGCTTGAGGACAGGGAGAGAGACCCAGTACTTC.

The chain has TRBV24-1 and TRBJ2-1, with D perhaps matching TRBD1 (6 bases). Germline CDR1 KGHDR, CDR2 SFDVKD. V dropped 5 bases and J dropped 5 bases, with 12 bases sitting between them. CDR3 length equals 14 residues. Here the CDR3 reads CATSVGTNNNEQFF. The CDR3 bases are TGTGCCACCAGTGTGGGGACAAATAACAATGAGCAGTTCTTC.

V usage is TRBV5-1 and J usage is TRBJ2-7, with a weak D call TRBD2 (6 bases). The CDR3 length is 14 residues. V shed 3 bases and J shed 7 bases, with 17 bases lying between them. CDR1 and CDR2 (germline): SGHRS, YFSETQ. The CDR3 is CASSWGLKGREQYF. In DNA, the CDR3 is TGCGCCAGCAGCTGGGGACTCAAGGGACGTGAGCAGTACTTC.

As DNA, the CDR3 is TGTGCCAGTAGTACAGGGTTGGAGACCCAGTACTTC. Residues: CASSTGLETQYF. This chain uses TRBV19 with TRBJ2-5; D is possibly TRBD1 (5 bases). The CDR3 spans 12 residues. Trimming left V 4 bases short and J 5 bases short, with 8 bases between. Germline CDR1 is LNHDA and CDR2 is SQIVND (reference sequence).

This rearrangement joins TRBV19 to TRBJ1-6; perhaps TRBD1 as D (5 bases). The V gene lost 0 bases and the J gene lost 10 bases, with 10 bases spanning the gap. The CDR3 is made up of 14 amino acids. Germline V lookup: CDR1 LNHDA, CDR2 SQIVND (reference sequence). The CDR3 nucleotides are TGTGCCAGTAGTATAGACCGGGGGGACTCACCCCTCCACTTT. Residues: CASSIDRGDSPLHF.